This T cell receptor beta chain is drawn from a study of neurological immune-mediated disorders. TCRdb fed the 5' RACE reads into MiXCR, producing one record per CDR3 protein. The sample has about 90,000 distinct CDR3 sequences; around 14% are singletons. Stated time point: longitudinal time-point 2. A total of 2 million PBMCs stored at -80 degrees C provided the unsorted libraries. This clonotype was detected ten times or more. This receptor was identified in a female donor with HTLV-1-associated myelopathy (HAM/TSP). What was sequenced was PBMCs.

Written as DNA, the CDR3 is TGTGCCAGCACTAGACAGTTGAACACTGAAGCTTTCTTT. Amino acid sequence: CASTRQLNTEAFF. This rearrangement joins TRBV6-1 to TRBJ1-1, with a possible D match to TRBD1 (5 bases). This CDR3 contains 13 residues. V was cut by 7 bases and J by 0 bases, with 9 bases left in between. Germline V CDR1 and CDR2: MNHNS, SASEGT.